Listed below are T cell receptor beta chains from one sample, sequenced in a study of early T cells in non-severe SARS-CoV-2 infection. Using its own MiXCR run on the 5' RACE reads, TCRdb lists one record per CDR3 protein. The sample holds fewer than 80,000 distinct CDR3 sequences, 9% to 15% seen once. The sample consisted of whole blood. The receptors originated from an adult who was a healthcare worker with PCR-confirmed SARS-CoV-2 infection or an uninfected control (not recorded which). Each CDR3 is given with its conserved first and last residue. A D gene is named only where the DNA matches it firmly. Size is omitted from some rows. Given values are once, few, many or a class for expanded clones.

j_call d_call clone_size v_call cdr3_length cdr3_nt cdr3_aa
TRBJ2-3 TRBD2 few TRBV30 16 TGTGCCTGGAGGAATCTAGCAGCGGGAAGCACAGATACGCAGTATTTT CAWRNLAAGSTDTQYF
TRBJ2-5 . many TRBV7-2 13 TGTGCCAGCAGCTTTCCCAATTCAGAGACCCAGTACTTC CASSFPNSETQYF
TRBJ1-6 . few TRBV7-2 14 TGTGCCAGCAGCTTCAAAGGGAAGAATTCACCCCTCCACTTT CASSFKGKNSPLHF
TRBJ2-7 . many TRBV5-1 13 TGCGCCAGCAGGCCGACAGGCTCCTACGAGCAGTACTTC CASRPTGSYEQYF
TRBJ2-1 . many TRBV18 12 TGTGCCAGCTCACCCGAACACCCTGAGCAGTTCTTC CASSPEHPEQFF
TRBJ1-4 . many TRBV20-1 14 TGCAGTGCTAGTGTCGGGGGAACTAATGAAAAACTGTTTTTT CSASVGGTNEKLFF
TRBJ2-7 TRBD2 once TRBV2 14 TGTGCCAGCAGTCCCCAACTAGCGGGAGATCGGCAGTACTTC CASSPQLAGDRQYF
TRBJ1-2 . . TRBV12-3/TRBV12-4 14 TGTGCCAGCAGTTTAGGGCAGGGGTCGGGTGGCTACACCTTC CASSLGQGSGGYTF
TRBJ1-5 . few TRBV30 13 TGTGCCTGGAGCGGGATGGGCAATCAGCCCCAGCATTTT CAWSGMGNQPQHF
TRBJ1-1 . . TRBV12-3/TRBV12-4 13 TGTGCCAGCAGTCCCCAAGACATCCGGGAGGCTTTCTTT CASSPQDIREAFF
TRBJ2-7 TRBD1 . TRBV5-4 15 TGTGCCAGTAGCCAATCTCGGACAGGGGGGCACGAGCAGTACTTC CASSQSRTGGHEQYF
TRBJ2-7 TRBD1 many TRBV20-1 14 TGCAGTGCTTCGGGACAGCTGAGCTCCTACGAGCAGTACTTC CSASGQLSSYEQYF
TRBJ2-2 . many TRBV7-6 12 TGTGCCAGCAGCTTAGTCCCCGGGGAGCTGTTTTTT CASSLVPGELFF
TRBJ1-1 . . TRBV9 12 TGTGCCAGCAGCTCCGGCCACACTGAAGCTTTCTTT CASSSGHTEAFF
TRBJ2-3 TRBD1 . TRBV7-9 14 TGTGCCAGCAGCCGACAGGGTAACGGTGATACGCAGTATTTT CASSRQGNGDTQYF
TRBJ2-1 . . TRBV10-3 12 TGTGCCATCAGTGAGGTAGAGGTTGAGCAGTTCTTC CAISEVEVEQFF
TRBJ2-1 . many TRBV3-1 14 TGTGCCAGCAGCCAACGGTGGGGGAGGAATGAGCAGTTCTTC CASSQRWGRNEQFF
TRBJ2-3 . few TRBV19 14 TGTGCCAGTAGTACCGGGATGCGCGCAGATACGCAGTATTTT CASSTGMRADTQYF
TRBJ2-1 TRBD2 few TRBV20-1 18 TGCAGTGCTAGAGGGGAACTAGCGGGAGGAGGCTCCTACAATGAGCAGTTCTTC CSARGELAGGGSYNEQFF
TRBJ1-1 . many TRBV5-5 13 TGTGCCAGCAGCTTGGTCCCGAACACTGAAGCTTTCTTT CASSLVPNTEAFF
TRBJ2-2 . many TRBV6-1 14 TGTGCCAGCAAGGAGGGGATCGGTACCGGGGAGCTGTTTTTT CASKEGIGTGELFF
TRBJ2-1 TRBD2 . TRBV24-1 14 TGTGCCACCGCGGGGACTAGCGGGAGAAATGAGCAGTTCTTC CATAGTSGRNEQFF
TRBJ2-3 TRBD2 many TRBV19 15 TGTGCCAGTATCCGACTAGCGGGAGTCACAGATACGCAGTATTTT CASIRLAGVTDTQYF